These 32 T cell receptor beta chains originate from one sample sequenced in a study of blood T cell repertoires in COVID-19. TCRdb's table, derived via immunoSEQ multiplex PCR, lists solely in-frame clones and lacks some. This table holds about 220,000 clones, around 80% found once. Input material: peripheral blood. These receptors were obtained from a human donor in a cohort sampled during active COVID-19.

This clone has more than one count but fewer than ten. The chain uses TRBV11-2 and TRBJ2-3; D may be TRBD2 (5 bases). This CDR3 is built from 13 residues. Per the germline V gene, CDR1 is SGHAT and CDR2 is FQNNGV. V dropped 5 bases and J dropped 5 bases, with 11 bases sitting between them. In DNA, the CDR3 is TGTGCCAGCAGCCCTCAAGAGGGAGATACGCAGTATTTT. It codes for CASSPQEGDTQYF.

J is TRBJ2-1 and V is TRBV7-9; no clear D gene. Trimming left V 5 bases short and J 7 bases short, with 15 bases between. The CDR3 covers 14 residues. Germline V gene data show CDR1 as SEHNR and CDR2 as FQNEAQ (reference sequence). CDR3: CASSPMLLENEQFF. CDR3 nucleotides: TGTGCCAGCAGCCCGATGCTTTTGGAGAATGAGCAGTTCTTC.

V gene TRBV5-5 combines with J gene TRBJ2-7; D call uncertain. Germline V CDR1 and CDR2: SGHKS, YYEKEE (reference sequence). V lost 5 bases and J 2 bases, leaving 11 bases between the germline ends. This CDR3 is 13 amino acids long. This CDR3 is CASSFPGPYEQYF. The CDR3 DNA follows: TGTGCCAGCAGTTTTCCGGGTCCCTACGAGCAGTACTTC. Supplemented by reference TRBV5-5 and TRBJ2-7, the full variable domain reads DAGVTQSPTHLIKTRGQQVTLRCSPISGHKSVSWYQQVLGQGPQFIFQYYEKEERGRGNFPDRFSARQFPNYSSELNVNALLLGDSALYLCASSFPGPYEQYFGPGTRLTVT.

The J gene is TRBJ2-1, the V gene TRBV6-5; D might be TRBD1 (6 bases). CDR1 and CDR2 from the germline V gene are MNHEY and SVGAGI. V was shortened by 6 bases and J by 5 bases, with 17 bases between the two germline ends. This CDR3 comprises 15 residues. Here the CDR3 reads CASRPRGRGNNEQFF. CDR3 nucleotide sequence: TGTGCCAGCAGGCCCAGGGGACGCGGTAACAATGAGCAGTTCTTC.

V is TRBV4-1 and J is TRBJ2-7, with D maybe TRBD2 (6 bases). CDR3 length equals 16 residues. Looked up from germline, CDR1 is MGHRA and CDR2 is YSYEKL. With 4 bases removed from V and 4 bases from J, the gap between germline ends came to 20 bases. This CDR3 is CASSPATGVELYEQYF. The CDR3 DNA follows: TGCGCCAGCAGCCCGGCGACGGGAGTCGAATTGTACGAGCAGTACTTC.

The chain uses TRBV6-6 and TRBJ2-7, with D possibly matching TRBD1 (5 bases). This CDR3 spans 14 amino acids. V was shortened by 6 bases and J by 0 bases, with 12 bases between the two germline ends. The germline V gene encodes CDR1 MNHNY and CDR2 SVGAGI (reference sequence). The CDR3 sequence: CASSGRASSYEQYF. CDR3 nucleotides: TGTGCCAGCAGCGGCAGGGCCAGCTCCTACGAGCAGTACTTC.

This sequence joins TRBV28 and TRBJ1-2; D may be TRBD1 (5 bases). Germline V gene data show CDR1 as MDHEN and CDR2 as SYDVKM. Trimming stripped 6 bases from V and 1 base from J, with 12 bases between. There are 14 residues in the CDR3. The CDR3, as DNA: TGTGCCAGCAGCCCCTCTGACAGTAACTATGGCTACACCTTC. Protein sequence: CASSPSDSNYGYTF.

The chain links TRBV18 to TRBJ1-4; D gene uncertain. The V end was cut by 6 bases, the J end by 0 bases, with 11 bases between. The CDR3 covers 15 residues. The germline CDR1 and CDR2 sequences are KGHSH and LQKENI. In DNA, the CDR3 is TGTGCCAGCTCGAAAACAGCTGCAACTAATGAAAAACTGTTTTTT. This translates into CASSKTAATNEKLFF.

The V call is TRBV19, the J call TRBJ1-6; D may be TRBD1 (5 bases). The CDR3 is made up of 17 amino acids. V lost 5 bases and J 0 bases, leaving 14 bases between the germline ends. Germline values: CDR1 LNHDA, CDR2 SQIVND (reference sequence). The CDR3 nucleotides read TGTGCCAGTAGTTCGCGACAGACCACCTCCTATAATTCACCCCTCCACTTT. Residues: CASSSRQTTSYNSPLHF.

J is TRBJ1-6 and V is TRBV3-1 (or the pseudogene TRBV3-2); D is ambiguous. The CDR3 totals 12 residues. The V gene lost 7 bases and the J gene lost 2 bases, with 3 bases spanning the gap. Germline values: CDR1 LGHDT, CDR2 YNNKEL (reference sequence). The CDR3, as DNA: TGTGCCAGCACCACCTATAATTCACCCCTCCACTTT. It specifies CASTTYNSPLHF.

This clone has just a few counts. This chain links TRBV5-1 with TRBJ2-2, with TRBD1 matching 9 bases. V lost 0 bases and J lost 4; bases outside the gene matches: 10. Germline CDR1 reads SGHRS; CDR2 reads YFSETQ. CDR3 length: 18 amino acids. The DNA for the CDR3 is TGCGCCAGCAGCTTGGAATATCCGGGACAGGGAGGCACCGGGGAGCTGTTTTTT. This codes for CASSLEYPGQGGTGELFF.

J is TRBJ2-7 and V is TRBV7-9, with D possibly being TRBD2 (5 bases). From germline, CDR1 is SEHNR and CDR2 FQNEAQ (reference sequence). This CDR3 comprises 14 residues. The V end lost 3 bases, the J end lost 7 bases, and 16 bases lay between the germline ends. DNA of the CDR3: TGTGCCAGCAGCTTTTGGGATCGGCCGGGAGAGCAGTACTTC. Translating gives CASSFWDRPGEQYF.

The rearrangement joins TRBV3-1 (or the pseudogene TRBV3-2) to TRBJ2-2; D perhaps matches TRBD2 (6 bases). Germline V lookup: CDR1 LGHDT, CDR2 YNNKEL (reference sequence). The ends were cut back, 4 bases at V and 1 base at J, with 19 bases in the middle. The CDR3 runs 18 residues. The CDR3 DNA reads TGTGCCAGCAGCCCTAGCGAGGGAGGACGGGGGAACACCGGGGAGCTGTTTTTT. Translation gives CASSPSEGGRGNTGELFF.

This clone came up a few times. V usage is TRBV6-1 and J usage is TRBJ1-2; 9 bases agree with TRBD1. The CDR3 contains 15 residues. V was pared by 6 bases and J by 3 bases, with 8 bases of the junction left unmatched. CDR1 and CDR2 (germline): MNHNS, SASEGT. The DNA for the CDR3 is TGTGCCAGCAGACCCCCGGGGGACAGGGACTATGGCTACACCTTC. This codes for CASRPPGDRDYGYTF.

DNA of the CDR3: TGTGCCAGCCGGGGGGGCCAAGAGACCCAGTACTTC. Translated, it gives CASRGGQETQYF. This chain connects TRBV5-4 to TRBJ2-5, with 8 bases aligning to TRBD2. Germline CDR1 reads SGHNT; CDR2 reads YYREEE (reference sequence). The CDR3 loop spans 12 amino acids. The junction had 0 bases not matched to a gene; V was cut back by 7 bases and J by 1 base.

The V and J genes are TRBV28 and TRBJ1-1; D call uncertain. CDR3 length: 14 amino acids. Germline lookup yields CDR1 MDHEN and CDR2 SYDVKM. The V end lost 4 bases, the J end lost 1 base, and 10 bases lay between the germline ends. CDR3 nucleotide sequence: TGTGCCAGCAGTTCCGGTCCAGGGAACACTGAAGCTTTCTTT. Protein sequence: CASSSGPGNTEAFF. Filled out from reference TRBV28 and TRBJ1-1, the complete variable domain reads DVKVTQSSRYLVKRTGEKVFLECVQDMDHENMFWYRQDPGLGLRLIYFSYDVKMKEKGDIPEGYSVSREKKERFSLILESASTNQTSMYLCASSSGPGNTEAFFGQGTRLTVV.

A single count supports this clone. The chain is built from TRBV10-3 and TRBJ2-2, with unresolved D. V was clipped by 1 base and J by 6 bases, with 12 bases between them. From germline, CDR1 is ENHRY and CDR2 SYGVKD. The CDR3 spans 15 residues. In DNA form, the CDR3 reads TGTGCCATCAGTGAGTTTGCTACCCGAGCCGGGGAGCTGTTTTTT. Translated, it gives CAISEFATRAGELFF.

The J gene is TRBJ2-7, the V gene TRBV18, with 7 bases that match TRBD1. The V gene end was trimmed by 8 bases and the J gene end by 4 bases; junction bases not matched to a gene: 8. The CDR3 contains 13 residues. Looked up from germline, CDR1 is KGHSH and CDR2 is LQKENI. The CDR3 DNA reads as TGTGCCAGCGCATCCGGGACAGAATACGAGCAGTACTTC. It translates to CASASGTEYEQYF.

The chain combines TRBV7-9 with TRBJ2-5, with 9 bases identical to TRBD2. Germline V gene lookup returns CDR1 SEHNR and CDR2 FQNEAQ (reference sequence). The CDR3 length is 16 residues. J was trimmed by 1 base and V by 4 bases; bases with no gene match: 7. The CDR3 DNA follows: TGTGCCAGCAGCTGGGGCGCTAGCGGGACCCAAGAGACCCAGTACTTC. It yields the protein CASSWGASGTQETQYF.

The CDR3 protein is CASSESILEETQYF. In DNA, the CDR3 is TGCGCCAGCAGTGAGTCGATCTTAGAAGAGACCCAGTACTTC. This sequence joins TRBV10-2 and TRBJ2-5; D is unclear. Germline V gene sequence: CDR1 WSHSY, CDR2 SAAADI. This CDR3 spans 14 amino acids. Trimming removed 0 bases at V and 3 bases at J, with 8 bases between.

The chain combines TRBV2 with TRBJ2-7; 10 bases are shared with TRBD1. Unmatched junction bases numbered 13, after V lost 2 bases and J lost 0 bases. Looked up from germline, CDR1 is SNHLY and CDR2 is FYNNEI. The CDR3 consists of 19 residues. The CDR3 sequence is CASSEYGTGDSLSSYEQYF. The CDR3 DNA follows: TGTGCCAGCAGTGAATACGGGACAGGGGACTCCCTTAGCTCCTACGAGCAGTACTTC.

The J gene is TRBJ2-2, the V gene TRBV4-1, with TRBD1 as a possible D gene (6 bases). This CDR3 is 13 amino acids long. CDR1 is MGHRA, CDR2 YSYEKL, per germline. V gave up 7 bases and J gave up 1 base, with 7 bases separating them. The CDR3 region has the DNA TGCGCCAGCACGGGACAGAACACCGGGGAGCTGTTTTTT. Protein product: CASTGQNTGELFF.

V gene TRBV9 combines with J gene TRBJ1-4, with D unclear. The CDR3 loop spans 16 amino acids. V was clipped by 4 bases and J by 5 bases, with 18 bases between them. Germline CDR1 is SGDLS and CDR2 is YYNGEE. The CDR3 bases are TGTGCCAGCAGCACCCACTCCGGGGTGCCCAATGAAAAACTGTTTTTT. This sequence encodes CASSTHSGVPNEKLFF. Drawing the rest from reference TRBV9 and TRBJ1-4, the complete variable domain is DSGVTQTPKHLITATGQRVTLRCSPRSGDLSVYWYQQSLDQGLQFLIQYYNGEERAKGNILERFSAQQFPDLHSELNLSSLELGDSALYFCASSTHSGVPNEKLFFGSGTQLSVL.

The sample holds one count of this clone. The J gene is TRBJ1-2, the V gene TRBV2, with 9 positions matching TRBD1. Germline V gene lookup returns CDR1 SNHLY and CDR2 FYNNEI. The CDR3 spans 10 residues. The CDR3 nucleotides read TGTGTTGCCCGGGACAGGGCTTTCACCTTC. It is translated as CVARDRAFTF.

Many counts were recorded for this clone. Other DNA sequences within the sample encode an identical CDR3. This rearrangement joins TRBV3-1 (or the pseudogene TRBV3-2) to TRBJ1-6; 7 bases fit TRBD1. The CDR3 has 14 residues. The germline V gene encodes CDR1 LGHDT and CDR2 YNNKEL (reference sequence). J was trimmed by 6 bases and V by 1 base; bases with no gene match: 0. This CDR3 is CASSQGQGNSPLHF. The DNA of the CDR3 is TGTGCCAGCAGCCAAGGACAGGGTAATTCACCCCTCCACTTT.

CDR3 sequence: CASSFQGMRFGNTIYF. CDR3 sequence (DNA): TGTGCCAGCAGTTTTCAGGGTATGAGGTTTGGAAACACCATATATTTT. The chain has TRBV28 and TRBJ1-3; tentatively, D is TRBD1 (5 bases). Germline loops: CDR1 MDHEN, CDR2 SYDVKM. Trimming shortened V by 3 bases and J by 3 bases, and 15 bases separated the two germline ends. This CDR3 contains 16 residues.

The CDR3 spells CASTSSTGKEQYF. In DNA form, the CDR3 reads TGTGCCAGCACCTCCTCTACAGGGAAGGAGCAGTACTTC. V and J are TRBV5-4 and TRBJ2-7; TRBD1 might be the D (6 bases). V was shortened by 6 bases and J by 7 bases, with 17 bases between the two germline ends. Germline V CDR1 and CDR2: SGHNT, YYREEE (reference sequence). The CDR3 length is 13 residues.

Points on this clone: Other DNA sequences in the same sample also yield this CDR3. The chain combines TRBV9 with TRBJ2-2; 9 nucleotides match TRBD2. This CDR3 has 16 amino acids. Losses at the gene ends were 4 bases for V and 5 bases for J; bases not matched to a gene: 9. CDR1 is SGDLS, CDR2 YYNGEE, per germline. CDR3: CASSPRLAEGTGELFF. In DNA, the CDR3 is TGTGCCAGCAGCCCCCGACTAGCGGAAGGGACCGGGGAGCTGTTTTTT.

The V and J genes are TRBV9 and TRBJ1-2; D is ambiguous. The ends were cut back, 0 bases at V and 8 bases at J, with 14 bases in the middle. Germline V CDR1 and CDR2: SGDLS, YYNGEE. This CDR3 is 14 amino acids long. The DNA for the CDR3 is TGTGCCAGCAGCGTAGGTGACTCACGGAGGGGCTACACCTTC. This gives the protein CASSVGDSRRGYTF.

This clone was observed a single time. This chain links TRBV4-2 with TRBJ1-3, with a tentative D call TRBD1 (5 bases). The CDR3 runs to 16 residues. V was pared by 0 bases and J by 8 bases, with 17 bases between. Germline loops: CDR1 LGHNA, CDR2 YNFKEQ. CDR3 sequence: CASSQDTLLQGYTIYF. CDR3 sequence (DNA): TGTGCCAGCAGCCAAGATACGCTACTCCAGGGATACACCATATATTTT.

The rearrangement uses TRBV10-3 and TRBJ2-3; 9 positions match TRBD2. The CDR3 extends over 17 amino acids. Trimming took 2 bases from V and 0 from J; bases not matched to a gene: 6. Per the germline V gene, CDR1 is ENHRY and CDR2 is SYGVKD. The chain's CDR3 is CAISEASGAGSTDTQYF. The CDR3 coding sequence is TGTGCCATCAGTGAGGCTAGCGGGGCGGGTAGCACAGATACGCAGTATTTT.

This chain uses TRBV5-1 with TRBJ2-1; 10 bases are shared with TRBD1. The CDR3 has 15 amino acids. Germline lookup yields CDR1 SGHRS and CDR2 YFSETQ. Losses at the gene ends were 3 bases for V and 2 bases for J; bases not matched to a gene: 2. The CDR3 is CASSSGQGAYNEQFF. The DNA for the CDR3 is TGCGCCAGCAGCTCCGGACAGGGGGCCTACAATGAGCAGTTCTTC. Supplemented by reference TRBV5-1 and TRBJ2-1, the full variable domain reads KAGVTQTPRYLIKTRGQQVTLSCSPISGHRSVSWYQQTPGQGLQFLFEYFSETQRNKGNFPGRFSGRQFSNSRSEMNVSTLELGDSALYLCASSSGQGAYNEQFFGPGTRLTVL.